The T cell receptor beta chain under discussion was sequenced for a study of shared clonotypes between healthy human individuals. Trimming left V 6 bases short and J 2 bases short, with 14 bases between. This CDR3 has 15 amino acids. The V gene's germline CDR1 is ENHRY and CDR2 SYGVKD. Method: immunoSEQ multiplex PCR; TCRdb's copy keeps in-frame clones and lacks some. The sample shows more than 2 million clones, 90% to 95% of them seen only once. This chain connects TRBV10-3 to TRBJ2-1; tentative D call: TRBD2 (6 bases). The sequenced sample was naive CD4+ T cells sorted from blood. Indicated subset: CD45RA+ positively selected. The source of this sequence is a man between 18 and 35 years old in good health. The CDR3 loop reads CAISGGQDTYNEQFF. CDR3 coding DNA: TGTGCCATCAGCGGGGGTCAGGACACCTACAATGAGCAGTTCTTC.